Described below is a single T cell receptor beta chain sequence and its context. Which antigen it targets is not known. Nothing much larger sits one base from this clone, and base qualities are not available. Libraries were constructed by the immunoSEQ multiplex PCR assay. A mixture of 60 forward primers for TCR Vbeta segments and 13 reverse primers for TCR Jbeta segments was used in the multiplex PCR. A multiplex PCR assay on genomic DNA amplified the CDR3 region of rearranged TCR beta genes. Amplified TCR beta libraries were sequenced as 87-base-pair reads on the Illumina HiSeq System. As for the authors' bioinformatics: Across the 670 or so repertoires, a later analysis counted tens of millions of unique TCR beta chains, 8.5 million to 12 million of which were shared by at least two donors. Raw reads were error-corrected and collapsed into unique sequences with a nearest-neighbor algorithm that merged closely related sequences to remove PCR and sequencing errors. V, D and J gene segments were assigned by aligning CDR3 sequences to IMGT reference sequences. For a sequence to be retained, at least a six-nucleotide match to both a V gene segment and a J gene segment was required. Rearrangements were called productive when the CDR3 lacked stop codons and stayed in frame with V and J; all others were non-productive. CDR3 was defined according to IMGT convention as the region running from the second conserved V-encoded cysteine to the conserved J-encoded phenylalanine. The earlier analysis of a few hundred of the donors excluded any sequence lacking an unambiguous match to a single V gene segment. An earlier analysis of some 500 of the donors classified V segments as functional when productive rearrangements were above 56.7% and as segregating when the standard deviation between donors was above 5%. To diagnose cytomegalovirus status from the catalog of TCR beta chain sequences, a statistical classification framework was built. In a later analysis, TCR nucleotide sequences were compared against IMGT/GENE-DB human TR gene sequences so that V and J genes could be assigned. A later analysis assigned CDR3 sequences and most-parsimonious VDJ recombination scenarios with the TCRdist pipeline. A later analysis defined each TCR beta chain by its CDR3 amino acid sequence plus V-gene family, and excluded reads lacking a unique V-gene family. To address suspected cross-contamination and a sequencing artifact, a later analysis removed around 600 highly shared, low-generation-probability nucleotide sequences. A later analysis calculated a clonal expansion index for each public chain from normalized within-repertoire ranks of inferred template counts. In a later analysis, generation probabilities were computed with a VDJ recombination model fitted to out-of-frame rearrangements, and the resulting probabilities were checked against IGoR. In a later analysis, hypergeometric tests were used to score TCR-TCR, TCR-HLA and TCR-CMV co-occurrence, with a repertoire-size bias correction applied to TCR pairs. To estimate false discovery rates, a later analysis permuted the HLA or CMV assignments 20 times. In a later analysis, co-occurring TCRs were grouped using DBSCAN, with TCRdist sequence similarity added in when clustering inside HLA-allele-positive subsets. Repertoires with fewer than 30,000 or more than 120,000 public chains, plus five repertoires with anomalous nucleotide sharing, were excluded from co-occurrence clustering. The source is immuneACCESS, and TCRdb retained only in-frame sequences with V and J called. Part of the clones is not carried over; for the studies checked, unresolved V genes explain less than half of this, and the remainder is unexplained. V and J calls and clone size follow that table, whereas D and trimming were derived from the DNA. The sample contains fewer than 150,000 clones, less than 85% of them found a single time. Jointly, the top ten make up around 4% of the sample.

CDR1 is given as MDHEN and CDR2 as SYDVKM, both from the germline V gene. Between the V and J ends, shortened by 6 bases and 0 bases respectively, the junction contains 12 bases. The CDR3 runs 15 residues from the cysteine to the phenylalanine. Of the read, only the CDR3 DNA is kept; its 45 bases are in frame from base 1. In total, 500 to 700 healthy bone marrow donors made up the cohort. Cohort members were all nominally healthy when sampled, although unrecorded immune exposures were likely present. The donor was CMV seronegative and belonged to the group of 380 or so seronegative cohort members. A peripheral blood sample was provided by each donor, and peripheral blood mononuclear cells were used for TCR beta sequencing. Genomic DNA extraction from the blood cell samples was performed with the Qiagen DNeasy Blood Extraction Kit. The data are from a study of cytomegalovirus exposure and HLA in healthy donors (dated by TCRdb to the late 2010s). As for the study more broadly: An earlier analysis of several hundred of the donors reported roughly 300 Gb of sequence data and 117 million unique TCR beta sequences from around 200 million T cells. About 280 gigabases of sequencing data and approximately 84 million unique TCR sequences were included in an early release covering 500 to 750 HLA-typed donors. Among the roughly 400 genotyped donors, around 79% belonged to the genetic ancestry cluster associated with self-reported Caucasian donors. The study was designed to test whether signatures of past pathogen exposure could be identified by cataloging public T cell receptors. Using immunosequencing, the study profiled T cell repertoires from 500 to 800 subjects and related those repertoires to cytomegalovirus serostatus. Along with the approximately 600-subject first cohort, a separate validation cohort of approximately 110 different subjects was used. The study combined high-throughput TCR immunosequencing, statistical association of individual TCRs with disease status, and machine learning to predict cytomegalovirus infection status. A later analysis re-examined previously published TCR beta repertoires from roughly 720 donors and added high-resolution HLA genotyping to investigate patterns of TCR occurrence. Rather than using new phenotypic data, the later analysis identified candidate immune exposures from TCR beta sequences and from how often those sequences occurred across donors. In an earlier analysis of 500 to 650 of the donors, high-throughput TCR beta sequencing was used to judge whether each TCR beta V gene segment behaved as functional or pseudogenic. Alongside the repertoire data, information on donor age, sex, ethnicity and CMV serostatus was compiled. In a later genetic analysis, genome-wide SNP genotypes for about three fifths of the roughly 670 donors were used, and that subset was treated as a discovery cohort. Every discovery cohort repertoire had been produced on one sequencing platform. Both class I and class II loci were covered by HLA typing, at four-digit resolution. Typing coverage differed by locus: A, B, C, DRB1 and DQB1 were typed in roughly 620-640 donors, DQA1 in approximately 520, DPA1 in approximately 600, and DPB1 in 472. Because of strong linkage in the cohort, roughly 5 DR-DQ haplotypes were treated as single units for association and clustering. On average, roughly 240,000 unique TCR beta nucleotide sequences were sequenced per donor among more than 350 genotyped donors of the cohort, with roughly 20% of those sequences being non-productive.

The paper as a whole reports these results and caveats: Linkage disequilibrium might explain the correlated functional status among segregating V segments, but an unknown experimental factor could not be excluded. In a later analysis, several top co-occurrence clusters were reported to appear linked to parvovirus B19, influenza, CMV and Epstein-Barr virus. A further reported finding was that TCR beta sequences accurately predicted the HLA-A and HLA-B alleles for most subjects in the first cohort. Because some donors lacked HLA typing at each locus, the association tests relied only on the typed subset. Specific HLA alleles were associated with about 17,000 TCR beta sequences at a false discovery rate of 0.05 in a later analysis. A few of the identified cytomegalovirus-associated TCR beta chains were confirmed in vitro to be specific for cytomegalovirus antigens. Across donors, most TCR sequences were observed very rarely, whereas some public TCRs were present in many individuals. Cytomegalovirus status was reported to be diagnosed by the classifier with high specificity and sensitivity in both the original and validation cohorts. The only immune exposure information available for the cohort was CMV serostatus. Some IMGT-functional V segments, including TRBV6-2 and TRBV6-3, could not be told apart with the 87-base-pair reads, so those segments were excluded. In a later analysis, TCR association rates were found to vary across HLA loci, with the most associated TCRs seen for DRB1 alleles and the fewest for HLA-C alleles. The authors suggested that the approach could potentially be extended to other disease states and immunological phenotypes. Presence/absence analyses assumed roughly uniform sequencing depth across donors, an assumption that may not hold. In a later analysis, HLA-associated TCR beta chains were found to be more clonally expanded and to have lower generation probabilities than equally common non-associated chains. Strong co-occurrence of HLA alleles, especially DR and DQ, made assigning TCR associations to individual alleles difficult. Broadly in line with IMGT annotations, most TCR beta V segments showed up in productive rearrangements about 87% or about 30% of the time in an earlier analysis of about 500 of the donors. V-gene and J-gene trimming of TCR beta chains was associated with a missense DCLRE1C variant in a later genetic analysis, and the association was replicated in an independent cohort. Most CMV-associated TCR beta chains appeared to be HLA-restricted in a later analysis, and the HLA associations seemed to be driven largely by CMV exposure. The sequencing pipeline was judged likely to have produced a cluster of highly shared sequence variants as a technical artifact. In this cohort, only TCR beta chains were sequenced, and detectable features were limited by the absence of alpha or paired-chain data. According to a later genetic analysis, donors in an Asian-associated ancestry cluster had fewer N-insertions in productive TCRs than the roughly 700-donor mean. The study gave a list of under 200 TCR beta chains associated with cytomegalovirus. Over 15 rarely observed V segments, including chromosome 9 orphons, were excluded from the earlier analysis of about 500 of the donors because counts were too low.

The clonotype originates from a woman aged 40-49 years in good health and CMV-seronegative. Sequencing was carried out using PBMCs. This sequence uses TRBV28 and TRBJ2-1; TRBD2 might be the D gene, on 6 matching bases. For the CDR3, the sequence is CASRTPGSSYNEQFF. The DNA is as follows: TGTGCCAGCAGAACTCCCGGGAGCTCCTACAATGAGCAGTTCTTC.